Following are 25 T cell receptor beta chains from one sample sequenced in a study of beta chain features in type 1 diabetes. The whole isolated RNA underwent reverse transcription, so sequencing captured expressed TCRB transcripts. The repertoire was sequenced with immunoSEQ multiplex PCR; TCRdb's copy has only in-frame clones and lacks some. The profile shows about 290,000 clones, about 7.8% of them singletons. Sequencing used central memory CD4+ T cells from blood. The receptors originated from a woman aged 18-29 years in good health.

This clone came up a few times. CDR3 DNA: TGTGCCAGCAGCCGGGACAGGGGCCTGAAAGAGACCCAGTACTTC. Protein product: CASSRDRGLKETQYF. This chain connects TRBV7-2 to TRBJ2-5; 10 bases agree with TRBD1. The CDR3 runs to 15 residues. Germline CDR1 SGHTA, CDR2 FQGNSA. With V trimmed by 5 bases and J by 3 bases, 6 bases remained unmatched. Together with reference TRBV7-2 and TRBJ2-5, the CDR3 gives the full variable domain: GAGVSQSPSNKVTEKGKDVELRCDPISGHTALYWYRQSLGQGLEFLIYFQGNSAPDKSGLPSDRFSAERTGGSVSTLTIQRTQQEDSAVYLCASSRDRGLKETQYFGPGTRLLVL.

This clone was seen a handful of times. The rearrangement links TRBV6-1 to TRBJ2-1; D gene uncertain. The germline V and J ends were trimmed by 8 bases and 3 bases, with 17 bases remaining between them. Germline V gene sequence: CDR1 MNHNS, CDR2 SASEGT. This CDR3 is 15 amino acids long. DNA of the CDR3: TGTGCCAGCCGAAACACTCTTCAATTCTACAATGAGCAGTTCTTC. This translates into CASRNTLQFYNEQFF.

This clone was found a few times. Different DNA sequences within this sample yield the same CDR3. This rearrangement joins TRBV7-2 to TRBJ2-1, with D unresolved. The germline V gene has CDR1 SGHTA and CDR2 FQGNSA. The CDR3 length is 11 residues. V lost 1 base, J lost 10 bases, and 5 bases lay in between. The CDR3 is CASSLGPEQFF. The CDR3 nucleotides are TGTGCCAGCAGCTTAGGCCCCGAGCAGTTCTTC.

V usage is TRBV5-1 and J usage is TRBJ2-3; perhaps TRBD1 as D (5 bases). The germline V gene has CDR1 SGHRS and CDR2 YFSETQ. V lost 4 bases and J 2 bases, leaving 11 bases between the germline ends. CDR3 length: 14 residues. The CDR3 region is CASSLGPDTDTQYF. CDR3 in DNA: TGCGCCAGCAGCCTGGGGCCTGACACAGATACGCAGTATTTT.

This clone has just a few counts. The chain couples TRBV7-6 to TRBJ1-1; D is unclear. Deletions cut 4 bases from V and 8 bases from J, with 14 bases between. Germline V gives CDR1 SGHVS, CDR2 FNYEAQ. The CDR3 contains 13 residues. The CDR3 DNA reads as TGTGCCAGCAGCTCATTACCGGAAAACGAAGCTTTCTTT. Protein product: CASSSLPENEAFF.

Written as DNA, the CDR3 is TGCGCCAGCAGCCCTGGACAGCAGCAAGAGACCCAGTACTTC. Amino acid sequence: CASSPGQQQETQYF. The J gene is TRBJ2-5, the V gene TRBV5-1; possible D gene TRBD1, 6 bases. Germline V gene lookup returns CDR1 SGHRS and CDR2 YFSETQ. CDR3 length equals 14 residues. Between the trimmed V and J ends, which lost 4 bases and 2 bases, there was a span of 12 bases.

This clone was recorded a few times. The chain employs TRBV18 and TRBJ2-4; D is perhaps TRBD2 (6 bases). Germline-derived CDR1 and CDR2 are KGHSH and LQKENI. CDR3 length equals 16 residues. Trimming stripped 6 bases from V and 5 bases from J, with 20 bases between. This CDR3 is CASSPGRLAGQNIQYF. The CDR3 DNA sequence: TGTGCCAGCTCCCCGGGAAGGCTGGCGGGACAAAACATTCAGTACTTC.

This clone was picked up a small number of times. The J gene is TRBJ2-1, the V gene TRBV11-2, with D unclear. Germline V gene sequence: CDR1 SGHAT, CDR2 FQNNGV. The CDR3 length is 14 residues. The ends were cut back, 1 base at V and 0 bases at J, with 4 bases in the middle. The CDR3 DNA reads as TGTGCCAGCAGCTTAGTGCTCTCCTACAATGAGCAGTTCTTC. It encodes CASSLVLSYNEQFF.

This clone was counted between two and nine times. V and J are TRBV29-1 and TRBJ1-5; 7 nucleotides match TRBD1. The CDR3 runs to 13 residues. The junction had 7 bases not matched to a gene; V was cut back by 4 bases and J by 7 bases. The germline V gene has CDR1 SQVTM and CDR2 ANQGSEA. The CDR3 nucleotides read TGCAGCGTTGCCGGAACAGGGGAACAGCCCCAGCATTTT. This codes for CSVAGTGEQPQHF.

This chain joins TRBV2 and TRBJ2-1; D perhaps matches TRBD2 (7 bases). The CDR3 consists of 20 residues. V lost 5 bases and J 0 bases, leaving 26 bases between the germline ends. Per the germline V gene, CDR1 is SNHLY and CDR2 is FYNNEI. CDR3 bases: TGTGCCAGCAGTATAATGTCGGGGGGCTCGAACGCGTACTCCTACAATGAGCAGTTCTTC. Amino acids: CASSIMSGGSNAYSYNEQFF.

This clone was counted between two and nine times. The chain links TRBV19 to TRBJ2-5, with D unclear. Germline V CDR1 and CDR2: LNHDA, SQIVND (reference sequence). V lost 6 bases and J 2 bases, leaving 13 bases between the germline ends. This CDR3 has 14 residues. The CDR3 spells CASRALGLQETQYF. The CDR3 DNA follows: TGTGCCAGTAGGGCACTGGGATTACAAGAGACCCAGTACTTC.

The chain uses TRBV6-5 and TRBJ2-2; either TRBD1 or TRBD2 may supply D (5 bases each). The length of the CDR3 is 15 residues. Trimming took 4 bases from V and 4 from J, leaving 13 bases between them. In germline, CDR1 is MNHEY, CDR2 SVGAGI. CDR3 coding DNA: TGTGCCAGCAGTTTCCAGGTTGGGGGCACCGGGGAGCTGTTTTTT. Encoded protein: CASSFQVGGTGELFF.

In this sample, this clone turned up a few times. The chain couples TRBV29-1 to TRBJ2-1; 8 positions match TRBD1. This CDR3 contains 14 residues. The germline gives CDR1 SQVTM, CDR2 ANQGSEA. The V gene end was trimmed by 2 bases and the J gene end by 1 base; junction bases not matched to a gene: 1. As DNA, the CDR3 is TGCAGCGTTGAAAGGGACAGGTCCTACAATGAGCAGTTCTTC. Residues: CSVERDRSYNEQFF.

The J gene is TRBJ2-6, the V gene TRBV9; 7 bases agree with TRBD1. CDR3 length equals 17 residues. The germline gives CDR1 SGDLS, CDR2 YYNGEE. The trim removed 3 bases at V and 2 bases at J, leaving 8 bases unmatched. Written as DNA, the CDR3 is TGTGCCAGCAGCGCTTCCTCCGGGACAGCTGGGGCCAACGTCCTGACTTTC. This translates into CASSASSGTAGANVLTF.

This chain uses TRBV5-6 with TRBJ2-2; D is ambiguous. Trimming removed 0 bases at V and 4 bases at J, with 16 bases between. The CDR3 totals 17 residues. Germline V gene data show CDR1 as SGHDT and CDR2 as YYEEEE. The CDR3, as DNA: TGTGCCAGCAGCTTGGGTGGACCACTTCTCTTCACCGGGGAGCTGTTTTTT. This translates into CASSLGGPLLFTGELFF.

This clone occurred a few times. The rearrangement joins TRBV21-1 to TRBJ2-1. TRBV21-1 counts as a pseudogene. The CDR3 contains 15 residues. The CDR3 reads CASSKNPRSYNEQFF. CDR3 sequence (DNA): TGTGCCAGCAGCAAAAACCCCCGCTCCTACAATGAGCAGTTCTTC.

This clone showed up just a few times. The V gene is TRBV19, the J gene TRBJ1-4; D is perhaps TRBD1 (6 bases). Per the germline V gene, CDR1 is LNHDA and CDR2 is SQIVND (reference sequence). CDR3 size: 17 residues. V lost 10 bases and J lost 0, with 21 bases in between. CDR3 nucleotide sequence: TGTGCCACCGAGATGGGCAGGGGAGGACCAACTAATGAAAAACTGTTTTTT. Translation: CATEMGRGGPTNEKLFF.

This clone was picked up many times. The gene calls are TRBV23-1 and TRBJ1-5; possibly TRBD1 for D (5 bases). TRBV23-1 belongs to the ORF category, with a function that is uncertain. Trimming took off 3 bases at V and 0 bases at J, with 12 bases between the two ends. This CDR3 contains 16 residues. CDR3 residues: CASSQPTEYSNQPQHF. The CDR3 DNA follows: TGCGCCAGCAGTCAGCCGACAGAGTATAGCAATCAGCCCCAGCATTTT.

A few counts support this clone. J is TRBJ1-5 and V is TRBV7-6; D gene ambiguous. V was clipped by 6 bases and J by 0 bases, with 9 bases between them. The CDR3 covers 14 residues. Looked up from germline, CDR1 is SGHVS and CDR2 is FNYEAQ. The CDR3 sequence: CASSPVNSNQPQHF. CDR3 nucleotides: TGTGCCAGCAGTCCCGTAAATAGCAATCAGCCCCAGCATTTT.

This clone occurred a few times. The chain carries TRBV19 and TRBJ2-7; D unresolved. The CDR3 extends over 13 amino acids. V was shortened by 4 bases and J by 3 bases, with 10 bases between the two germline ends. Germline V gives CDR1 LNHDA, CDR2 SQIVND (reference sequence). CDR3 sequence (DNA): TGTGCCAGTAGTAGTCCAGGTGGCTACGAGCAGTACTTC. It specifies CASSSPGGYEQYF.

This clone was found a few times. The gene calls are TRBV4-2 and TRBJ1-2; TRBD1 is a possible D gene (5 bases). The CDR3 runs to 15 residues. Germline assignment: CDR1 LGHNA and CDR2 YNFKEQ. V lost 1 base to trimming and J lost 5 bases, with 14 bases between them. In DNA, the CDR3 is TGTGCCAGCAGCCAAGGAATGGGGCCCCTATATGGCTACACCTTC. It specifies CASSQGMGPLYGYTF.

This clone was counted only a few times. CDR3 sequence reads: CASSQDYRGQETQYF. DNA of the CDR3: TGCGCCAGCAGCCAAGATTACCGGGGGCAAGAGACCCAGTACTTC. The V call is TRBV4-3, the J call TRBJ2-5, with D maybe TRBD2 (6 bases). There are 15 residues in the CDR3. Between the trimmed V and J ends, which lost 0 bases and 2 bases, there was a span of 10 bases. From germline, CDR1 is LGHNA and CDR2 YSLEER.

This chain uses TRBV6-5 with TRBJ1-6; TRBD1 agrees at 7 bases. Trimming cost V 6 bases and J 9 bases; bases outside gene matches: 8. Germline V gives CDR1 MNHEY, CDR2 SVGAGI. This CDR3 has 14 amino acids. CDR3 in DNA: TGTGCCAGCAGGGCCCGACAGGGTTCTTCACCCCTCCACTTT. Its protein is CASRARQGSSPLHF.

V and J are TRBV5-5 and TRBJ2-7; D is undetermined. From germline, CDR1 is SGHKS and CDR2 YYEKEE (reference sequence). This CDR3 contains 11 residues. V lost 2 bases to trimming and J lost 3 bases, with 3 bases between them. The CDR3: CASSLFYEQYF. The CDR3 coding sequence is TGTGCCAGCAGCTTATTCTACGAGCAGTACTTC.

This clone has just a few counts. V is TRBV29-1 and J is TRBJ1-5, with TRBD1 matching over 8 bases. Trimming at V came to 4 bases and at J to 11 bases, leaving 10 bases not matched to a gene. CDR1 is SQVTM, CDR2 ANQGSEA, per germline. CDR3 length equals 13 residues. The CDR3 DNA follows: TGCAGCGTTGGACAGGGGCCGACGTCGGCCCAGCATTTT. Protein sequence: CSVGQGPTSAQHF.